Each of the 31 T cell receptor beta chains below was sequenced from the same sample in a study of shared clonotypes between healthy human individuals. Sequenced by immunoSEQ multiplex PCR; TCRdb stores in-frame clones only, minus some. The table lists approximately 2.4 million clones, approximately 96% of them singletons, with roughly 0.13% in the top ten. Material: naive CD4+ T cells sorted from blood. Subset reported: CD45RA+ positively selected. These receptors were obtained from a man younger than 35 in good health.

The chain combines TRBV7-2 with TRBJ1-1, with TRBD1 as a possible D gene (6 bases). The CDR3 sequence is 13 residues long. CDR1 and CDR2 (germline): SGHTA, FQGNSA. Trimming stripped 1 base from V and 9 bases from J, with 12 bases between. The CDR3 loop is CASSLVETGKAFF. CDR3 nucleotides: TGTGCCAGCAGCTTAGTGGAGACAGGCAAAGCTTTCTTT.

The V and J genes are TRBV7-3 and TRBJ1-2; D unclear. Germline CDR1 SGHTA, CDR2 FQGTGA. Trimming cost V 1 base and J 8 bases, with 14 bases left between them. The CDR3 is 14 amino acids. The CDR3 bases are TGTGCCAGCAGCTTAAACCCCGGAACTGGGGGCTACACCTTC. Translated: CASSLNPGTGGYTF.

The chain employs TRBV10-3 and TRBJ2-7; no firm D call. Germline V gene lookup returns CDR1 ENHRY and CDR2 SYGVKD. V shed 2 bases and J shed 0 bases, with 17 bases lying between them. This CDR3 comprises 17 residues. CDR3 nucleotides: TGTGCCATCAGTGAGACTGCCCGGATTCGAAGCTCCTACGAGCAGTACTTC. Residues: CAISETARIRSSYEQYF.

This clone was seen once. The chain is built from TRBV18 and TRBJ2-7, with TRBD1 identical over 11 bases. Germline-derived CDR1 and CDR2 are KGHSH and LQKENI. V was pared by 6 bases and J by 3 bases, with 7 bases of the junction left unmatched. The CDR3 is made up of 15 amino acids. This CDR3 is CASSLFGTGGYEQYF. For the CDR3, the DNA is TGTGCCAGCTCCTTATTCGGGACAGGGGGCTACGAGCAGTACTTC.

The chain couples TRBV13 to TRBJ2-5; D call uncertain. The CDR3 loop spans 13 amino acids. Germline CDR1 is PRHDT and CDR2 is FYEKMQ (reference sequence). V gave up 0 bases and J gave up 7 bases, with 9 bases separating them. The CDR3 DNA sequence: TGTGCCAGCAGCTTAGGTCCGGAAGGGACCCAGTACTTC. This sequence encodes CASSLGPEGTQYF.

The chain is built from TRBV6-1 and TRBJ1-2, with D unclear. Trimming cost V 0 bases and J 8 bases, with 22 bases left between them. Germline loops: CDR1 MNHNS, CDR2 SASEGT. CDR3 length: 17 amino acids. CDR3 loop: CASSEAWPDTGSKGYTF. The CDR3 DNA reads TGTGCCAGCAGTGAAGCGTGGCCTGACACGGGCTCTAAGGGCTACACCTTC.

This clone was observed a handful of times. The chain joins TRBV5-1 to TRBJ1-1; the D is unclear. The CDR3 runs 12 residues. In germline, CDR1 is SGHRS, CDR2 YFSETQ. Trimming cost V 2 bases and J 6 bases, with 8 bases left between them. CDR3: CASSLSGAEAFF. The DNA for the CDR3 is TGCGCCAGCAGCTTATCCGGCGCTGAAGCTTTCTTT.

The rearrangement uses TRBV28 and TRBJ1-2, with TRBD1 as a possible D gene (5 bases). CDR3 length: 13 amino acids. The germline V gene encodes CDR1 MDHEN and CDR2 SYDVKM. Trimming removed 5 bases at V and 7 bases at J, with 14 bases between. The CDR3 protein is CASSPQAGAGYTF. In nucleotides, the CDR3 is TGTGCCAGCAGTCCACAGGCGGGAGCTGGCTACACCTTC.

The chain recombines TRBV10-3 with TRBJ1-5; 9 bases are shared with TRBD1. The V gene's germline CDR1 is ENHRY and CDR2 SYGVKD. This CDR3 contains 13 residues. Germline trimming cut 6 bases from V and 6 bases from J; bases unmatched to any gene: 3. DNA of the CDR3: TGTGCCATCAGGCAGGACAGGGGTCAGCCCCAGCATTTT. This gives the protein CAIRQDRGQPQHF.

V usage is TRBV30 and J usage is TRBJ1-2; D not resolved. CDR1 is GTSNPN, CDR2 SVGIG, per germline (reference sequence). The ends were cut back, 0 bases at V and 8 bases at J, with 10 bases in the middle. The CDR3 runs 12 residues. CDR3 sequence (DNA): TGTGCCTGGAGTGTTGGGCAAAGCGGCTACACCTTC. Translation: CAWSVGQSGYTF.

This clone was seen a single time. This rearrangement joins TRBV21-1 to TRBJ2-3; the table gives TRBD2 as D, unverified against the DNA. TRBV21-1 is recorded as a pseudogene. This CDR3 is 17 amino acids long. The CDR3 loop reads CASIPTRGSGSTDTQYF. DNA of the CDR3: TGTGCCAGCATCCCGACTCGCGGTAGCGGTAGCACAGATACGCAGTATTTT.

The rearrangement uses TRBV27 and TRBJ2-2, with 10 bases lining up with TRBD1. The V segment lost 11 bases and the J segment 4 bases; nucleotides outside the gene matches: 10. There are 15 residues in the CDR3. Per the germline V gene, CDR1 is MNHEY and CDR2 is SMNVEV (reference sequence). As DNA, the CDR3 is TGTGCCGGACCCCGGGACAGGGGATCCACCGGGGAGCTGTTTTTT. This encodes CAGPRDRGSTGELFF.

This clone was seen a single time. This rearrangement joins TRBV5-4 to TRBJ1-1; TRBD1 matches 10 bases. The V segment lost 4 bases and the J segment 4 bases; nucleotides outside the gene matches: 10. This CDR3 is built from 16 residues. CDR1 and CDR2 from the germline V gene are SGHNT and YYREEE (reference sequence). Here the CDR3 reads CASSIRQGALGTEAFF. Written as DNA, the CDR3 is TGTGCCAGCAGCATCCGACAGGGGGCGCTGGGCACTGAAGCTTTCTTT.

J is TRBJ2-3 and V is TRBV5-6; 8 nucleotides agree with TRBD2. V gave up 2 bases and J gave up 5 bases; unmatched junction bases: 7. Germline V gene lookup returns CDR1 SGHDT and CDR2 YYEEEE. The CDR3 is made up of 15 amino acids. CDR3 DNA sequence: TGTGCCAGCAGCTTTGCGGGGGGCGGGAAAGATACGCAGTATTTT. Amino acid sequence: CASSFAGGGKDTQYF.

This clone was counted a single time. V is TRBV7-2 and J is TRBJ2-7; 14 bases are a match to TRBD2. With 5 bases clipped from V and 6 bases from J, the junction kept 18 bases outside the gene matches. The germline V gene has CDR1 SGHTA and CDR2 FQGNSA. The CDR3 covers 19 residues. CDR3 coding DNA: TGTGCCAGCAGCATCCGCCCGGGACTAGCGGGAGTGGTTTCGGGCGAGCAGTACTTC. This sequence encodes CASSIRPGLAGVVSGEQYF.

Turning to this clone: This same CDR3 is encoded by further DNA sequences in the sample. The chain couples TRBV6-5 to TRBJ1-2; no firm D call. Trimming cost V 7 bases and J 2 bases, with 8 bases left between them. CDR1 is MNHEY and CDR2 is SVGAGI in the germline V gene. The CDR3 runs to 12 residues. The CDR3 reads CASKEGNYGYTF. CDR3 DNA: TGTGCCAGCAAGGAGGGCAACTATGGCTACACCTTC.

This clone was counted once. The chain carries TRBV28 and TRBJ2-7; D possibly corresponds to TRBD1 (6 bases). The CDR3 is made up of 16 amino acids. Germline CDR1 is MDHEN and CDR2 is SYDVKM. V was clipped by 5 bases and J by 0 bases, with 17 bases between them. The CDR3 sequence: CASSAGTLKGSYEQYF. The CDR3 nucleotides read TGTGCCAGCAGTGCAGGGACACTCAAGGGCTCCTACGAGCAGTACTTC.

The CDR3 loop reads CASRDRERSYNSPLHF. The CDR3 DNA follows: TGTGCCAGCCGGGACAGGGAGAGGTCCTATAATTCACCCCTCCACTTT. The chain carries TRBV2 and TRBJ1-6, with 9 bases matching TRBD1. Germline V gene lookup returns CDR1 SNHLY and CDR2 FYNNEI. Trimming at V came to 8 bases and at J to 1 base, leaving 6 bases not matched to a gene. The CDR3 is 16 residues long. The variable domain in full, completed from reference TRBV2 and TRBJ1-6, reads EPEVTQTPSHQVTQMGQEVILRCVPISNHLYFYWYRQILGQKVEFLVSFYNNEISEKSEIFDDQFSVERPDGSNFTLKIRSTKLEDSAMYFCASRDRERSYNSPLHFGNGTRLTVT.

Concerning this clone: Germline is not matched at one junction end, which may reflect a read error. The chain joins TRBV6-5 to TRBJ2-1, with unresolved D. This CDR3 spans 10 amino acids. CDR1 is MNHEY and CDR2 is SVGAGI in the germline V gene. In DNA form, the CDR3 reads TGTGCCAGCACCTATAATGAGCAGTTCTTC. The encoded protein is CASTYNEQFF.

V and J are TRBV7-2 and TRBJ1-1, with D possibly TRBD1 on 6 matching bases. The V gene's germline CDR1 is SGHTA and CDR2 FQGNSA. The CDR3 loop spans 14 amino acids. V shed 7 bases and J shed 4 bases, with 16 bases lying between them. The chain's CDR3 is CASIKSGATTEAFF. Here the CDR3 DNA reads TGTGCCAGCATCAAATCAGGGGCGACCACTGAAGCTTTCTTT.

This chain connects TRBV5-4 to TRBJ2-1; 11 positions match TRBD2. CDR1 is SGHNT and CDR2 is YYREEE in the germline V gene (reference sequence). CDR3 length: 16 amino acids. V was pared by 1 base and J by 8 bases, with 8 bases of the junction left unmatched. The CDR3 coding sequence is TGTGCCAGCAGCTTGAGGGCTAGCGGGAGGCGGGATGAGCAGTTCTTC. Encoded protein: CASSLRASGRRDEQFF.

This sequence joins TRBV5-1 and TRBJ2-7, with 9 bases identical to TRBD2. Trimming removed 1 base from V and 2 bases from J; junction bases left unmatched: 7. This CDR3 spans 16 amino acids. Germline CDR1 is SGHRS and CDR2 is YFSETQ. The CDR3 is CASSLYGAGGAYEQYF. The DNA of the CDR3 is TGCGCCAGCAGCTTGTACGGGGCGGGAGGGGCCTACGAGCAGTACTTC.

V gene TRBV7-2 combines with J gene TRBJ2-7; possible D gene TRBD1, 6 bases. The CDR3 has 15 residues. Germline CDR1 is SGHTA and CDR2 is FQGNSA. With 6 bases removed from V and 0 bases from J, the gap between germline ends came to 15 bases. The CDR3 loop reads CASRDTGFPSYEQYF. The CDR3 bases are TGTGCCAGCAGAGATACAGGGTTCCCCTCCTACGAGCAGTACTTC.

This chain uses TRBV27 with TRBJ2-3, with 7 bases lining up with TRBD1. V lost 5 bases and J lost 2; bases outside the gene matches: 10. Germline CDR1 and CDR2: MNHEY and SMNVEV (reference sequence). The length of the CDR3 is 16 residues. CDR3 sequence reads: CASSPGTASLTDTQYF. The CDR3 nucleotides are TGTGCCAGCAGTCCGGGGACAGCGTCCCTCACAGATACGCAGTATTTT.

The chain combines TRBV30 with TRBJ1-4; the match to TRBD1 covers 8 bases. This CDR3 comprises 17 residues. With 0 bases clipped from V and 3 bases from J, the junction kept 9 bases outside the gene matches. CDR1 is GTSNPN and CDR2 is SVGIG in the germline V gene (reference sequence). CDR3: CAWSVYRTGWANEKLFF. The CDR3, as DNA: TGTGCCTGGAGTGTGTATAGGACAGGGTGGGCTAATGAAAAACTGTTTTTT.

The CDR3 nucleotides are TGTGCCAGCAGTGAAGGACGCGGTCAGGGCCGCTATGGCTACACCTTC. Residues: CASSEGRGQGRYGYTF. The chain uses TRBV6-1 and TRBJ1-2; D possibly corresponds to TRBD1 (5 bases). CDR3 length equals 16 residues. Trimming took 1 base from V and 4 from J, leaving 16 bases between them. The germline V gene encodes CDR1 MNHNS and CDR2 SASEGT.

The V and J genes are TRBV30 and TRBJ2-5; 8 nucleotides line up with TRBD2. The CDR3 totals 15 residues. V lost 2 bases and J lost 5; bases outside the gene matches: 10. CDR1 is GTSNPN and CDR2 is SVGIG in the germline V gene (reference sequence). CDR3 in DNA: TGTGCCTGGAGTAGGGGAAGCGGGGGAGGCGAGACCCAGTACTTC. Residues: CAWSRGSGGGETQYF.

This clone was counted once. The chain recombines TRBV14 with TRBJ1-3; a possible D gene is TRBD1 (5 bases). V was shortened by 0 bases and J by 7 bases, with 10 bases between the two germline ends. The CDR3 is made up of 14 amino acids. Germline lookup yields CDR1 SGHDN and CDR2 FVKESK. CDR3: CASSQDRRGNTIYF. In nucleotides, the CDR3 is TGTGCCAGCAGCCAAGACAGGAGGGGCAACACCATATATTTT.

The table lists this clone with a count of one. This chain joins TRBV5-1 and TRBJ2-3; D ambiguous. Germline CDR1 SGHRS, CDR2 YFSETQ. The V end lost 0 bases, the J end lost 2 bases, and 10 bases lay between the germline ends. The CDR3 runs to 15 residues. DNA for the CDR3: TGCGCCAGCAGCTTGGACCGCCGCCTCACAGATACGCAGTATTTT. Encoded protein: CASSLDRRLTDTQYF.

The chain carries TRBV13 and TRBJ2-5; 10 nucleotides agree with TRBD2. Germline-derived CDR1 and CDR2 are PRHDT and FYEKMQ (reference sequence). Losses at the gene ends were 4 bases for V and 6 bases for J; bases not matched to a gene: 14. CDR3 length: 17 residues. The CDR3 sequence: CASSSRRSSGGTQTQYF. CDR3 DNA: TGTGCCAGCAGCTCCCGTAGATCTAGCGGGGGTACACAGACCCAGTACTTC.

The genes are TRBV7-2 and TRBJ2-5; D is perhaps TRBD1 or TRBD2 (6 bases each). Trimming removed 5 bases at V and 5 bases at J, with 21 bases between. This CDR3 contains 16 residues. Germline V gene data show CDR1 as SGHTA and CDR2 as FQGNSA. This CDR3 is CASSLPSGATGETQYF. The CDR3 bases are TGTGCCAGCAGCCTCCCGTCGGGGGCCACCGGGGAGACCCAGTACTTC.